The clone carrying this TCR beta chain turned up a few times. Its antigen is unknown. These data originate in a study of CD8+ T cells in alopecia areata. Study details: Tofacitinib was taken orally by treated patients, and the dose was 5 to 10 mg twice daily. After 6 to 18 months of tofacitinib, follow-up continued 6 months off drug. Whole-study results and caveats: Clonality in the scalp and expanded CD8+ clones ranked among the top 100 were significantly decreased by tofacitinib. Affected lesional scalp, above all in alopecia totalis/universalis, was more clonal than normal scalp.

The treatment was: oral pan-JAK inhibitor, 5-10 mg twice daily. Reverse transcription of extracted RNA yielded cDNA, which provided the sequencing template. Profiling relied on immunoSEQ multiplex PCR, and the TCRdb table lists in-frame clones only, not all of them. This table has some 200,000 clones, roughly two fifths appearing once. The CDR3 runs to 12 residues. J lost 5 bases, V lost 10 bases, and 1 base had no gene match. Germline V gives CDR1 MDHEN, CDR2 SYDVKM. The source of this sequence is a human donor with alopecia areata. The V and J genes are TRBV28 and TRBJ2-4, with 11 bases aligning to TRBD2. The specimen comprised CD4+ T cells sorted from blood, sampled between weeks 36 and 40, from a patient treated with tofacitinib. The CDR3 loop is CATLAGENIQYF. The CDR3 DNA reads as TGTGCCACACTAGCGGGGGAAAACATTCAGTACTTC.